The clone carrying this T cell receptor (beta chain) is termed medium-sized (0.01 to 0.1%). Its antigen remains unidentified. Treatment given: skin biopsy from PPD injection site in Mantoux-positive individual. The library had UMIs added by 3' ligation of an oligonucleotide to TCR cDNA. Germline values: CDR1 MDHEN, CDR2 SYDVKM. Trimming took 5 bases from V and 6 from J, leaving 19 bases between them. The CDR3 has 15 residues. Four PCR rounds used nested alpha and beta constant region primers plus the SP2 primer. One entry per CDR3 protein results from TCRdb running MiXCR on the UMI-ligation and nested PCR reads. This sample has tens of thousands of distinct CDR3 sequences, with 9.5% to 11% found just once. This sample is drawn from a study of naive and memory T cell subsets. General study points: Higher TCR numbers at tuberculin sites reflect T cell infiltration, per interpretation.

The chain couples TRBV28 to TRBJ1-2; D is perhaps TRBD1 (5 bases). This sequence was found in an adult in good health. The source material was skin, sampled from a tuberculin skin test site. The CDR3 DNA is TGTGCCAGCAGTATGCAGGGAGGGTCTTATAATGGCTACACCTTC. Translating it yields CASSMQGGSYNGYTF.